The 29 T cell receptor beta chains presented below share a single source sample, sequenced in a study of blood T cell repertoires in COVID-19 (dated by TCRdb to about 2020). The method behind the library was the immunoSEQ multiplex PCR assay. Not all clones reach the TCRdb copy of this immuneACCESS table, which keeps in-frame sequences only. Checked studies attribute under half of the gap to unresolved V genes and leave the rest unexplained. The sample profile shows 400,000 to 450,000 clones; 86% of them were found once. The top ten clonotypes cover approximately 1.5% of the sample. Sample: peripheral blood. These receptor sequences come from a woman aged 25 to 39 with active or convalescent COVID-19.

The rearrangement links TRBV10-3 to TRBJ1-3; TRBD1 might be the D (5 bases). V was cut by 4 bases and J by 0 bases, with 10 bases left in between. The germline V gene encodes CDR1 ENHRY and CDR2 SYGVKD. This CDR3 is built from 15 residues. For the CDR3, the DNA is TGTGCCATCAGTGTGACAGAAGACTCTGGAAACACCATATATTTT. This translates into CAISVTEDSGNTIYF.

V is TRBV18 and J is TRBJ2-7; tentatively, D is TRBD1 (6 bases). This CDR3 has 14 amino acids. Trimming stripped 5 bases from V and 2 bases from J, with 13 bases between. Germline lookup yields CDR1 KGHSH and CDR2 LQKENI. The DNA for the CDR3 is TGTGCCAGCTCAGCAAATACAGGGCCCTACGAGCAGTACTTC. Amino acid sequence: CASSANTGPYEQYF.

This rearrangement joins TRBV2 to TRBJ2-5, with 7 bases lining up with TRBD1. Germline V gene lookup returns CDR1 SNHLY and CDR2 FYNNEI. The CDR3 spans 16 residues. Losses at the gene ends were 6 bases for V and 3 bases for J; bases not matched to a gene: 13. Written as DNA, the CDR3 is TGTGCCAGCAGGAGTTTCCGTGAGACAGGGAAAGAGACCCAGTACTTC. This gives the protein CASRSFRETGKETQYF.

The V call is TRBV11-2, the J call TRBJ1-5; TRBD1 aligns across 7 bases. J was trimmed by 4 bases and V by 6 bases; bases with no gene match: 9. CDR3 length equals 15 residues. Germline V lookup: CDR1 SGHAT, CDR2 FQNNGV. Here the CDR3 reads CASRDTGAPNQPQHF. The CDR3 DNA sequence: TGTGCCAGCAGGGATACAGGGGCCCCAAATCAGCCCCAGCATTTT.

This clone was recorded a few times. J is TRBJ1-5 and V is TRBV19; D unclear. V lost 3 bases to trimming and J lost 9 bases, with 18 bases between them. This CDR3 region has 15 residues. Germline loops: CDR1 LNHDA, CDR2 SQIVND (reference sequence). CDR3 coding DNA: TGTGCCAGTAGTATCGGGTCGGCTTCTTATGGGCCCCAGCATTTT. It encodes CASSIGSASYGPQHF.

In this sample, this clone turned up once. The chain carries TRBV6-5 and TRBJ1-1, with D possibly matching TRBD1 (6 bases). The CDR3 loop spans 14 amino acids. With 10 bases removed from V and 1 base from J, the gap between germline ends came to 16 bases. Germline V gene data show CDR1 as MNHEY and CDR2 as SVGAGI. The CDR3 DNA follows: TGTGCCACCACAGGGCTGAGTTGGAACACTGAAGCTTTCTTT. Translation: CATTGLSWNTEAFF.

This chain connects TRBV5-5 to TRBJ1-1, with D perhaps TRBD1 (6 bases). The germline CDR1 and CDR2 sequences are SGHKS and YYEKEE (reference sequence). V lost 3 bases and J lost 0, with 12 bases in between. The CDR3 extends over 15 amino acids. DNA for the CDR3: TGTGCCAGCAGCTCTCAGGGGTCCGTGAACACTGAAGCTTTCTTT. This encodes CASSSQGSVNTEAFF. Looking up the rest from reference TRBV5-5 and TRBJ1-1 gives the full variable domain: DAGVTQSPTHLIKTRGQQVTLRCSPISGHKSVSWYQQVLGQGPQFIFQYYEKEERGRGNFPDRFSARQFPNYSSELNVNALLLGDSALYLCASSSQGSVNTEAFFGQGTRLTVV.

The V gene is TRBV5-4, the J gene TRBJ2-3, with TRBD2 matching 8 bases. With 10 bases clipped from V and 4 bases from J, the junction kept 11 bases outside the gene matches. This CDR3 is 14 amino acids long. Germline V lookup: CDR1 SGHNT, CDR2 YYREEE (reference sequence). CDR3 coding DNA: TGTGCCTGCACCCAGACTAGCGCTCCAGATACGCAGTATTTT. This encodes CACTQTSAPDTQYF. Full variable domain (missing parts from reference TRBV5-4 and TRBJ2-3): ETGVTQSPTHLIKTRGQQVTLRCSSQSGHNTVSWYQQALGQGPQFIFQYYREEENGRGNFPPRFSGLQFPNYSSELNVNALELDDSALYLCACTQTSAPDTQYFGPGTRLTVL.

The chain is built from TRBV4-1 and TRBJ1-5, with a possible D match to TRBD1 (5 bases). CDR1 and CDR2 from the germline V gene are MGHRA and YSYEKL. This CDR3 is built from 19 residues. V lost 1 base and J 0 bases, leaving 19 bases between the germline ends. The CDR3 region is CASSQGGLRQGYSNQPQHF. CDR3 sequence (DNA): TGCGCCAGCAGCCAAGGGGGATTACGGCAGGGCTATAGCAATCAGCCCCAGCATTTT.

This clone was seen once. CDR3 nucleotides: TGTGCCAGCAGCCTGACCGCCGGGACAGGGGCGAACAGCTATGGCTACACCTTC. Translating it yields CASSLTAGTGANSYGYTF. This rearrangement joins TRBV7-9 to TRBJ1-2, with 10 bases lining up with TRBD1. V gave up 5 bases and J gave up 4 bases; unmatched junction bases: 16. Germline CDR1 reads SEHNR; CDR2 reads FQNEAQ (reference sequence). This CDR3 contains 18 residues. Variable domain in full (rest from reference TRBV7-9 and TRBJ1-2): DTGVSQNPRHKITKRGQNVTFRCDPISEHNRLYWYRQTLGQGPEFLTYFQNEAQLEKSRLLSDRFSAERPKGSFSTLEIQRTEQGDSAMYLCASSLTAGTGANSYGYTFGSGTRLTVV.

CDR3 coding DNA: TGCGCCAGCACCCGGGACAGGGGAGGTACTGAAGCTTTCTTT. Encoded protein: CASTRDRGGTEAFF. The chain joins TRBV4-1 to TRBJ1-1; TRBD1 agrees at 10 bases. The CDR3 contains 14 residues. Per the germline V gene, CDR1 is MGHRA and CDR2 is YSYEKL. J was trimmed by 5 bases and V by 7 bases; bases with no gene match: 7.

V and J are TRBV27 and TRBJ1-2, with D possibly matching TRBD1 (5 bases). Trimming took off 2 bases at V and 7 bases at J, with 17 bases between the two ends. The CDR3 consists of 15 residues. CDR1 is MNHEY, CDR2 SMNVEV, per germline (reference sequence). The CDR3 DNA is TGTGCCAGCAGTTTAGTCACAGGTCCGACGAGTGGCTACACCTTC. Encoded protein: CASSLVTGPTSGYTF.

V gene TRBV3-1 (or the pseudogene TRBV3-2) combines with J gene TRBJ2-3, with 7 bases fitting TRBD2. The CDR3 loop spans 17 amino acids. J was trimmed by 3 bases and V by 0 bases; bases with no gene match: 9. Germline CDR1 LGHDT, CDR2 YNNKEL (reference sequence). The CDR3 nucleotides are TGTGCCAGCAGCCAAGATGGCTTTGGCGGGGGAACAGATACGCAGTATTTT. Translating it yields CASSQDGFGGGTDTQYF.

V gene TRBV10-1 combines with J gene TRBJ1-1; D not resolved. Trimming took off 5 bases at V and 8 bases at J, with 18 bases between the two ends. CDR1 is WNHNN, CDR2 SYGVQD, per germline (reference sequence). This CDR3 is built from 14 residues. CDR3 in amino acids: CASSSLWKELEAFF. As DNA, the CDR3 is TGCGCCAGCAGTAGCCTTTGGAAGGAGTTGGAAGCTTTCTTT.

V gene TRBV27 combines with J gene TRBJ2-6; perhaps TRBD1 as D (6 bases). The CDR3 is 16 residues long. CDR1 is MNHEY, CDR2 SMNVEV, per germline (reference sequence). V was pared by 5 bases and J by 4 bases, with 15 bases between. The CDR3 DNA reads TGTGCCAGCAGTACCGAAACAGGGCCCGGGGCCAACGTCCTGACTTTC. Amino acid sequence: CASSTETGPGANVLTF.

DNA for the CDR3: TGTGCCACCGCCGGACAGGCCAAAGAGACCCAGTACTTC. Translating it yields CATAGQAKETQYF. The chain carries TRBV15 and TRBJ2-5; 7 nucleotides align to TRBD1. The CDR3 is made up of 13 amino acids. Germline CDR1 reads LNHNV; CDR2 reads YYDKDF (reference sequence). V trimming: 8 bases; J trimming: 3 bases; junction bases outside the gene matches: 6. Full variable domain (remainder filled in from reference TRBV15 and TRBJ2-5): DAMVIQNPRYQVTQFGKPVTLSCSQTLNHNVMYWYQQKSSQAPKLLFHYYDKDFNNEADTPDNFQSRRPNTSFCFLDIRSPGLGDTAMYLCATAGQAKETQYFGPGTRLLVL.

The genes are TRBV11-3 and TRBJ1-5; the D is unclear. CDR1 and CDR2 from the germline V gene are SGHNT and YENEEA. The CDR3 sequence is 17 residues long. Trimming pared 2 bases from V and 2 bases from J, leaving 16 bases between. The CDR3 region is CASSLYSGVAGNQPQHF. The CDR3 bases are TGTGCCAGCAGCTTATATTCCGGGGTGGCGGGCAATCAGCCCCAGCATTTT.

The chain is built from TRBV19 and TRBJ2-6; TRBD2 is a possible D gene (5 bases). CDR1 LNHDA and CDR2 SQIVND come from the germline V gene (reference sequence). This CDR3 is built from 15 residues. Trimming shortened V by 3 bases and J by 4 bases, and 10 bases separated the two germline ends. For the CDR3, the DNA is TGTGCCAGTAGTATCGGAGGCCCCGGGGCCAACGTCCTGACTTTC. It specifies CASSIGGPGANVLTF.

This chain uses TRBV6-5 with TRBJ1-1, with D possibly being TRBD1 (5 bases). From germline, CDR1 is MNHEY and CDR2 SVGAGI. Trimming took 2 bases from V and 5 from J, leaving 12 bases between them. The CDR3 totals 14 residues. The CDR3 region is CASSYAGRRTEAFF. The CDR3 DNA reads as TGTGCCAGCAGTTACGCGGGACGGAGGACTGAAGCTTTCTTT.

The chain uses TRBV2 and TRBJ1-1, with 7 bases fitting TRBD1. Germline lookup yields CDR1 SNHLY and CDR2 FYNNEI. The V segment lost 11 bases and the J segment 5 bases; nucleotides outside the gene matches: 11. This CDR3 spans 13 amino acids. The CDR3 sequence: CAGTGALRTEAFF. For the CDR3, the DNA is TGTGCCGGCACAGGGGCCCTGAGAACTGAAGCTTTCTTT.

On this clone itself: This specimen includes other DNA sequences encoding the same CDR3. V usage is TRBV19 and J usage is TRBJ2-5; 10 bases are a match to TRBD2. V lost 3 bases to trimming and J lost 5 bases; unmatched junction nucleotides: 6. In germline, CDR1 is LNHDA, CDR2 SQIVND (reference sequence). There are 15 residues in the CDR3. As DNA, the CDR3 is TGTGCCAGTAGTATCTTAGCGGGAGGACGGGAGACCCAGTACTTC. It translates to CASSILAGGRETQYF.

This chain links TRBV11-2 with TRBJ1-1; 9 nucleotides match TRBD1. The CDR3 has 15 amino acids. Germline-derived CDR1 and CDR2 are SGHAT and FQNNGV. Germline trimming cut 5 bases from V and 3 bases from J; bases unmatched to any gene: 7. Here the CDR3 DNA reads TGTGCCAGCAGCCCCCGGGACAGGGAGTACACTGAAGCTTTCTTT. Its protein product is CASSPRDREYTEAFF. Supplemented by reference TRBV11-2 and TRBJ1-1, the full variable domain reads EAGVAQSPRYKIIEKRQSVAFWCNPISGHATLYWYQQILGQGPKLLIQFQNNGVVDDSQLPKDRFSAERLKGVDSTLKIQPAKLEDSAVYLCASSPRDREYTEAFFGQGTRLTVV.

V gene TRBV4-1 combines with J gene TRBJ2-4; 12 bases map to TRBD2. The V gene end was trimmed by 1 base and the J gene end by 8 bases; junction bases not matched to a gene: 6. The CDR3 consists of 16 residues. The germline CDR1 and CDR2 sequences are MGHRA and YSYEKL. DNA of the CDR3: TGCGCCAGCAGCCAAGCCCTAGCGGGAGGGATTGACATTCAGTACTTC. It codes for CASSQALAGGIDIQYF.

The CDR3 DNA is TGTGCCAGCAGCGTAACTAGCGGGAGGACCTACGAGCAGTACTTC. Translating it yields CASSVTSGRTYEQYF. The V and J genes are TRBV5-6 and TRBJ2-7; 12 bases are a match to TRBD2. CDR3 length: 15 residues. Trimming removed 4 bases from V and 2 bases from J; junction bases left unmatched: 4. CDR1 is SGHDT and CDR2 is YYEEEE in the germline V gene.

V is TRBV6-1 and J is TRBJ2-3; weak D call: TRBD1 (5 bases). The CDR3 runs 15 residues. Trimming left V 2 bases short and J 2 bases short, with 11 bases between. Germline-derived CDR1 and CDR2 are MNHNS and SASEGT. The CDR3 DNA reads TGTGCCAGCAGTGAACGAGCAGGGATCACAGATACGCAGTATTTT. Its protein is CASSERAGITDTQYF.

The CDR3 DNA sequence: TGTGCCAGCAGCCCTTTGCGGGAGTTAAGTGGAAAACTGTTTTTT. Amino acids: CASSPLRELSGKLFF. This rearrangement joins TRBV11-2 to TRBJ1-4; D gene uncertain. Per germline, CDR1 SGHAT and CDR2 FQNNGV. The CDR3 spans 15 residues. V lost 5 bases, J lost 10 bases, and 20 bases lay in between.

J is TRBJ2-7 and V is TRBV5-1; TRBD1 might be the D (5 bases). The CDR3 runs to 14 residues. In germline, CDR1 is SGHRS, CDR2 YFSETQ. Trimming removed 4 bases from V and 5 bases from J, with 16 bases in between. The DNA of the CDR3 is TGCGCCAGCAGCGTGGGGCAGGGTTCCGACGAGCAGTACTTC. Its translation: CASSVGQGSDEQYF.

The chain is built from TRBV3-1 (or the pseudogene TRBV3-2) and TRBJ2-1, with TRBD2 matching 10 bases. The CDR3 extends over 16 amino acids. Germline trimming cut 4 bases from V and 9 bases from J; bases unmatched to any gene: 12. Per germline, CDR1 LGHDT and CDR2 YNNKEL (reference sequence). The CDR3 bases are TGTGCCAGCAGCCGGAGCGGGGGGGCCTTAAACGTTGAGCAGTTCTTC. As protein: CASSRSGGALNVEQFF.

The V gene is TRBV6-5, the J gene TRBJ1-5; 7 nucleotides align to TRBD1. The CDR3 consists of 14 residues. Germline trimming cut 6 bases from V and 0 bases from J; bases unmatched to any gene: 2. Germline values: CDR1 MNHEY, CDR2 SVGAGI. The CDR3 bases are TGTGCCAGCAGAGGGACAGATAGCAATCAGCCCCAGCATTTT. This gives the protein CASRGTDSNQPQHF.